This entry lists 26 T cell receptor beta chains sequenced from one sample in a study of blood T cell repertoires in COVID-19. Profiling relied on immunoSEQ multiplex PCR, and the TCRdb table lists in-frame clones only, not all of them. The repertoire has about 24,000 clones, approximately 89% of them found once; the top ten carry around 19%. Sequenced input: peripheral blood. The receptors originated from a human donor in a cohort sampled during active COVID-19.

The V gene is TRBV4-2, the J gene TRBJ2-2; 9 nucleotides agree with TRBD2. The germline gives CDR1 LGHNA, CDR2 YNFKEQ. This CDR3 spans 17 amino acids. Unmatched junction bases numbered 10, after V lost 4 bases and J lost 4 bases. The chain's CDR3 is CASSPTSGSGGTGELFF. DNA of the CDR3: TGTGCCAGCAGCCCGACTAGCGGCAGCGGGGGCACCGGGGAGCTGTTTTTT.

The rearrangement uses TRBV7-2 and TRBJ2-7, with D perhaps TRBD1 (6 bases). The CDR3 spans 13 residues. Germline V gene sequence: CDR1 SGHTA, CDR2 FQGNSA. V was cut by 5 bases and J by 7 bases, with 15 bases left in between. Here the CDR3 reads CASSPRTRGEQYF. The DNA of the CDR3 is TGTGCCAGCAGCCCCCGGACGAGGGGGGAGCAGTACTTC.

This sequence joins TRBV4-1 and TRBJ2-7; weak D call: TRBD2 (6 bases). Germline loops: CDR1 MGHRA, CDR2 YSYEKL. V lost 3 bases to trimming and J lost 0 bases, with 15 bases between them. This CDR3 contains 16 residues. CDR3 nucleotides: TGCGCCAGCAGCCAGCAAGATATGGGGGGCTCCTACGAGCAGTACTTC. It is translated as CASSQQDMGGSYEQYF.

V and J are TRBV4-2 and TRBJ2-7; D gene uncertain. The CDR3 is made up of 15 amino acids. Trimming removed 0 bases at V and 2 bases at J, with 11 bases between. CDR1 is LGHNA, CDR2 YNFKEQ, per germline. The CDR3 region is CASSQELREPYEQYF. The CDR3 DNA reads TGTGCCAGCAGCCAAGAGTTAAGAGAGCCCTACGAGCAGTACTTC.

This clone has only one observation. V is TRBV20-1 and J is TRBJ2-1; D possibly corresponds to TRBD2 (5 bases). The CDR3 length is 10 residues. From germline, CDR1 is DFQATT and CDR2 SNEGSKA (reference sequence). With 3 bases removed from V and 12 bases from J, the gap between germline ends came to 9 bases. CDR3 in amino acids: CSASRDVQFF. Written as DNA, the CDR3 is TGCAGTGCTAGTCGGGATGTGCAGTTCTTC.

J is TRBJ2-3 and V is TRBV28, with 7 nucleotides matching TRBD1. The CDR3 extends over 14 amino acids. Germline lookup yields CDR1 MDHEN and CDR2 SYDVKM. After removal of 4 bases from V and 4 bases from J, the junction contained 5 bases not matched to a gene. The DNA of the CDR3 is TGTGCCAGCAGTTCCGGACAGGCGGCAGATACGCAGTATTTT. Its protein is CASSSGQAADTQYF.

For the CDR3, the DNA is TGTGCCAGCAGTTTAAAGACAGGGGGGGGCGAAAAACTGTTTTTT. Protein: CASSLKTGGGEKLFF. The rearrangement links TRBV13 to TRBJ1-4, with 9 bases that match TRBD1. With V trimmed by 6 bases and J by 8 bases, 10 bases remained unmatched. The CDR3 contains 15 residues. CDR1 and CDR2 (germline): PRHDT, FYEKMQ (reference sequence).

The V call is TRBV29-1, the J call TRBJ2-7; D possibly corresponds to TRBD1 (5 bases). CDR3 length: 11 residues. In germline, CDR1 is SQVTM, CDR2 ANQGSEA. V was clipped by 5 bases and J by 2 bases, with 7 bases between them. The chain's CDR3 is CSVPGTYEQYF. The CDR3 DNA reads as TGCAGCGTTCCAGGGACCTACGAGCAGTACTTC.

Written as DNA, the CDR3 is TGTGCCAGTAGCGGACAGGGGTTTAGAGGCTACACCTTC. This sequence encodes CASSGQGFRGYTF. The chain uses TRBV19 and TRBJ1-2; TRBD1 matches at 9 bases. Germline CDR1 is LNHDA and CDR2 is SQIVND (reference sequence). The CDR3 is 13 amino acids. V lost 6 bases to trimming and J lost 8 bases; unmatched junction nucleotides: 7.

Note on this clone: Its ends do not fully match the called genes, so a read error is possible. The genes are TRBV19 and TRBJ1-4, with D perhaps matching TRBD1 (6 bases). Germline lookup yields CDR1 LNHDA and CDR2 SQIVND (reference sequence). This CDR3 spans 14 amino acids. Here the CDR3 reads CASSGGGLNKKLFF. In nucleotides, the CDR3 is TGTGCCAGTAGCGGCGGGGGCCTTAATAAAAAACTGTTTTTT.

The V gene is TRBV6-5, the J gene TRBJ1-1; D is undetermined. The CDR3 contains 14 residues. The germline V and J ends were trimmed by 7 bases and 1 base, with 13 bases remaining between them. Germline assignment: CDR1 MNHEY and CDR2 SVGAGI. The CDR3 protein is CASTKKRGNTEAFF. For the CDR3, the DNA is TGTGCCAGCACCAAAAAACGAGGGAACACTGAAGCTTTCTTT.

The rearrangement joins TRBV9 to TRBJ2-5, with 7 bases that match TRBD1. This CDR3 has 15 amino acids. V gave up 7 bases and J gave up 5 bases; unmatched junction bases: 14. CDR1 SGDLS and CDR2 YYNGEE come from the germline V gene. Written as DNA, the CDR3 is TGTGCCAGCTCTCAGAGGGAAGGGGGCGGTGAGACCCAGTACTTC. It translates to CASSQREGGGETQYF.

This chain links TRBV15 with TRBJ2-1; 9 nucleotides match TRBD1. The CDR3 is made up of 14 amino acids. The ends lost 3 bases at V and 6 bases at J; junction bases unmatched: 3. CDR1 and CDR2 from the germline V gene are LNHNV and YYDKDF (reference sequence). CDR3 sequence (DNA): TGTGCCACCAGCAGGGACAGGGGAAGCAATGAGCAGTTCTTC. It codes for CATSRDRGSNEQFF.

The chain is built from TRBV6-5 and TRBJ1-6; 8 positions match TRBD1. The V gene end was trimmed by 6 bases and the J gene end by 5 bases; junction bases not matched to a gene: 6. Germline loops: CDR1 MNHEY, CDR2 SVGAGI. CDR3 length: 15 amino acids. CDR3 sequence reads: CASRNQGADNSPLHF. CDR3 in DNA: TGTGCCAGCAGAAATCAGGGGGCGGATAATTCACCCCTCCACTTT.

V usage is TRBV7-9 and J usage is TRBJ2-1; a possible D gene is TRBD1 (6 bases). V lost 5 bases and J lost 10, with 27 bases in between. The CDR3 loop spans 17 amino acids. The V gene's germline CDR1 is SEHNR and CDR2 FQNEAQ (reference sequence). CDR3 region: CASSPTLPRGRSDEQFF. The CDR3 region has the DNA TGTGCCAGCAGCCCCACCCTGCCGAGGGGGAGATCGGACGAGCAGTTCTTC.

This clone showed up just once. The chain couples TRBV18 to TRBJ2-5; D is uncertain. Trimming stripped 2 bases from V and 0 bases from J, with 7 bases between. Per the germline V gene, CDR1 is KGHSH and CDR2 is LQKENI. The CDR3 extends over 14 amino acids. The CDR3 loop is CASSPGAYQETQYF. The CDR3 DNA reads as TGTGCCAGCTCACCAGGAGCGTACCAAGAGACCCAGTACTTC.

V gene TRBV5-8 combines with J gene TRBJ1-4; the D is unclear. CDR3 length: 15 residues. From germline, CDR1 is SGHTS and CDR2 YDEGEE. The ends were cut back, 0 bases at V and 5 bases at J, with 11 bases in the middle. The CDR3 sequence: CASSLDGTGNEKLFF. The CDR3 bases are TGTGCCAGCAGCTTGGACGGCACGGGGAATGAAAAACTGTTTTTT. Drawing the rest from reference TRBV5-8 and TRBJ1-4, the complete variable domain is EAGVTQSPTHLIKTRGQQATLRCSPISGHTSVYWYQQALGLGLQFLLWYDEGEERNRGNFPPRFSGRQFPNYSSELNVNALELEDSALYLCASSLDGTGNEKLFFGSGTQLSVL.

The chain's CDR3 is CASSLSPFNEQFF. Here the CDR3 DNA reads TGTGCCAGCAGCTTGTCCCCCTTCAATGAGCAGTTCTTC. The chain combines TRBV7-9 with TRBJ2-1; D is unclear. CDR1 SEHNR and CDR2 FQNEAQ come from the germline V gene (reference sequence). The CDR3 runs to 13 residues. Trimming cost V 3 bases and J 6 bases, with 9 bases left between them.

A remark on this clone: This sample also contains other DNA sequences that code for the same CDR3. J is TRBJ2-7 and V is TRBV15; 11 bases are shared with TRBD1. The CDR3 covers 16 residues. J lost 4 bases, V lost 6 bases, and 11 bases had no gene match. Germline V gene sequence: CDR1 LNHNV, CDR2 YYDKDF (reference sequence). The CDR3 sequence is CATSKGGDRGVYEQYF. CDR3 DNA: TGTGCCACCAGTAAAGGAGGGGACAGGGGGGTATACGAGCAGTACTTC.

The chain combines TRBV29-1 with TRBJ1-2; no reliable D call. The germline V gene encodes CDR1 SQVTM and CDR2 ANQGSEA. Trimming took 5 bases from V and 2 from J, leaving 6 bases between them. The CDR3 loop spans 11 amino acids. In DNA form, the CDR3 reads TGCAGCGTTTTTGAGAACTATGGCTACACCTTC. Amino acids: CSVFENYGYTF.

The rearrangement joins TRBV14 to TRBJ1-1, with a tentative D call TRBD1 (6 bases). Per the germline V gene, CDR1 is SGHDN and CDR2 is FVKESK. V gave up 2 bases and J gave up 1 base, with 8 bases separating them. The CDR3 extends over 14 amino acids. CDR3 in DNA: TGTGCCAGCAGCCAACGGACAGCGAACACTGAAGCTTTCTTT. As protein: CASSQRTANTEAFF.

The chain links TRBV15 to TRBJ2-7; maybe TRBD2 (6 bases). Looked up from germline, CDR1 is LNHNV and CDR2 is YYDKDF (reference sequence). Trimming took 5 bases from V and 2 from J, leaving 16 bases between them. This CDR3 region has 15 residues. The chain's CDR3 is CATSGGLEGTYEQYF. The CDR3 bases are TGTGCCACCAGCGGGGGGTTGGAGGGTACCTACGAGCAGTACTTC.

This chain uses TRBV9 with TRBJ2-3, with 11 bases aligning to TRBD2. This CDR3 has 16 amino acids. Trimming cost V 6 bases and J 6 bases; bases outside gene matches: 12. The germline V gene has CDR1 SGDLS and CDR2 YYNGEE. The CDR3 spells CASTANVAGGLDTQYF. In DNA form, the CDR3 reads TGTGCCAGCACCGCGAATGTAGCGGGGGGGCTGGATACGCAGTATTTT.

The rearrangement uses TRBV15 and TRBJ1-5, with TRBD1 identical over 7 bases. V lost 3 bases, J lost 5 bases, and 7 bases stayed unmatched. The CDR3 runs 15 residues. CDR1 LNHNV and CDR2 YYDKDF come from the germline V gene (reference sequence). CDR3 nucleotides: TGTGCCACCAGCAGCGGGACAGCCAGAGATCAGCCCCAGCATTTT. It specifies CATSSGTARDQPQHF.

The CDR3 DNA is TGTGCCAGCAGTTGGTCACACGGGAATTCACCCCTCCACTTT. Residues: CASSWSHGNSPLHF. V and J are TRBV27 and TRBJ1-6; D is undetermined. This CDR3 contains 14 residues. With 4 bases removed from V and 7 bases from J, the gap between germline ends came to 11 bases. The germline V gene encodes CDR1 MNHEY and CDR2 SMNVEV (reference sequence).

The chain joins TRBV19 to TRBJ2-1; 7 bases align to TRBD1. The germline gives CDR1 LNHDA, CDR2 SQIVND (reference sequence). This CDR3 has 13 residues. Trimming at V came to 1 base and at J to 8 bases, leaving 2 bases not matched to a gene. CDR3 nucleotide sequence: TGTGCCAGTAGTATAGGACAGGGTGATGAGCAGTTCTTC. Its protein product is CASSIGQGDEQFF.